This T cell receptor beta chain was sequenced for a study of naive and memory T cell subsets. The CDR3 is made up of 13 amino acids. V was clipped by 6 bases and J by 6 bases; unmatched bases: 3. An equimolar mix of two oligonucleotides served as the beta constant-region primer for TRBC1 and TRBC2. MiXCR, run by TCRdb on the UMI-ligation and nested PCR reads, gives a single entry per CDR3 protein. This sample carries approximately 140,000 distinct CDR3 sequences, approximately 17% of them seen once, and the ten largest clones take about 0.15%. The genes are TRBV12-3 or TRBV12-4 and TRBJ2-2, with TRBD2 matching over 8 bases. The sequenced sample was naive CD4+ T cells from blood. This sequence originates from a human donor in good health. The CDR3 DNA sequence: TGTGCCAGCAGCTGGACTAGCCCCGGGGAGCTGTTTTTT. The encoded protein is CASSWTSPGELFF.